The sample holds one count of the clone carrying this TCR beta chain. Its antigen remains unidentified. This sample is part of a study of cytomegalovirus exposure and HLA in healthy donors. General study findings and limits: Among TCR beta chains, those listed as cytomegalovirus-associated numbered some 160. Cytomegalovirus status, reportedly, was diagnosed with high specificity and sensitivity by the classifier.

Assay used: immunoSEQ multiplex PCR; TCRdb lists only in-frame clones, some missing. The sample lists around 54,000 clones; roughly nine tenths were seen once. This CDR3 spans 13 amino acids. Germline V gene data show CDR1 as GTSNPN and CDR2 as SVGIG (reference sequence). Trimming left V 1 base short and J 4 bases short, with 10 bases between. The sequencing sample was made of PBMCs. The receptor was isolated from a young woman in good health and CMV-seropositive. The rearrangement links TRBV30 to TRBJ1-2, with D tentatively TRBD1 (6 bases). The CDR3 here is CAWSAGTTYGYTF. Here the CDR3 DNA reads TGTGCCTGGAGTGCGGGGACAACCTATGGCTACACCTTC.